The TCR beta chain described here comes from a study of human T cells and chemical hapten exposure. Findings and caveats of the study: While controls formed fewer of them, expanded TCRs formed significantly more large CDR3 similarity clusters.

The sample's time point: patch test 1, 2 weeks after DPC sensitization. The treatment was: therapeutic diphenylcyclopropenone sensitization with weekly scalp DPC. This clonotype was observed at least ten times. The target antigen is unknown. Per germline, CDR1 SGHNT and CDR2 YYREEE (reference sequence). The V gene lost 0 bases and the J gene lost 5 bases, with 11 bases spanning the gap. This CDR3 has 15 residues. TCRdb redid the calling of the RACE reads with MiXCR, one entry per CDR3 protein. This table has about 380,000 distinct CDR3 sequences, roughly 4.8% appearing once. This clonotype was sampled from a woman aged 45-59 years with alopecia areata. Some clones in this sample may be carry-over from other donors' samples. This sample comprised whole blood, obtained in connection with sensitization to the hapten diphenylcyclopropenone (DPC). The genes are TRBV5-4 and TRBJ1-4, with D tentatively TRBD1 (6 bases). For the CDR3, the DNA is TGTGCCAGCAGCTTGGCCGACAGGCGAAATGAAAAACTGTTTTTT. This codes for CASSLADRRNEKLFF.